The entry below gives a single TCR beta chain sequence along with its context. Antigen specificity is unknown. PCR was performed a second time for about 7 to 12 cycles using a sample-barcoded 5' primer and a J-beta primer mix. Each TCR beta cDNA got a 12-nucleotide random molecular identifier. Individual samples furnished no less than 2.5 million CDR3-containing paired-end reads apiece. TCRdb reanalysed the 5' RACE reads using MiXCR and keeps one entry per CDR3 protein. The table records approximately 810,000 distinct CDR3 sequences, around 28% of them present only once. These data come from a study of blood T cells in healthy people across ages. Notes on the study in general: TCR beta diversity per million T cells fell roughly linearly with age.

Total RNA was extracted at no less than 5.5 micrograms per sample. V gave up 3 bases and J gave up 11 bases; unmatched junction bases: 18. This CDR3 comprises 17 residues. CDR1 DFQATT and CDR2 SNEGSKA come from the germline V gene (reference sequence). This TCR came from a woman over 75 in good health. The genes are TRBV20-1 and TRBJ2-5; the match to TRBD2 covers 13 bases. The specimen sequenced was blood. This CDR3 reads CSASPGTSGVIRGEQYF. The CDR3 coding sequence is TGCAGTGCTAGCCCCGGGACTAGCGGGGTAATCCGCGGGGAGCAGTACTTC.